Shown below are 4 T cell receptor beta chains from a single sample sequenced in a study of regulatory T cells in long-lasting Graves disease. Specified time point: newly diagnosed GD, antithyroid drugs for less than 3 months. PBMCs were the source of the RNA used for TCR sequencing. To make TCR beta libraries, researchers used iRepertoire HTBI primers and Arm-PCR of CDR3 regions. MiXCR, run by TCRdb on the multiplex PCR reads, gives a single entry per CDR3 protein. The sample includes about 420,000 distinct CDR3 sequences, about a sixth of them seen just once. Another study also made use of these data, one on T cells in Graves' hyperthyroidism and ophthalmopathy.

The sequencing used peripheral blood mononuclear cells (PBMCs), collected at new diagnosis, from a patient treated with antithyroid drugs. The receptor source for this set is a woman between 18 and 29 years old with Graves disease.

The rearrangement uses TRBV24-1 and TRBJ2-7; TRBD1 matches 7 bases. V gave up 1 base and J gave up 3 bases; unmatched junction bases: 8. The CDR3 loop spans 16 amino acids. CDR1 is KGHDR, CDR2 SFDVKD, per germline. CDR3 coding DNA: TGTGCCACCAGTGATTTACGATCGGGACAGAACTACGAGCAGTACTTC. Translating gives CATSDLRSGQNYEQYF.

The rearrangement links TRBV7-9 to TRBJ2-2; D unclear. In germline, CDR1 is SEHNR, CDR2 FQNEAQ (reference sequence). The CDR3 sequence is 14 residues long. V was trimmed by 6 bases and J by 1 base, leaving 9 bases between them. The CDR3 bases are TGTGCCAGCAGGAGGACGGAGAACACCGGGGAGCTGTTTTTT. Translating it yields CASRRTENTGELFF. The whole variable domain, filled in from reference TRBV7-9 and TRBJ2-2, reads DTGVSQNPRHKITKRGQNVTFRCDPISEHNRLYWYRQTLGQGPEFLTYFQNEAQLEKSRLLSDRFSAERPKGSFSTLEIQRTEQGDSAMYLCASRRTENTGELFFGEGSRLTVL.

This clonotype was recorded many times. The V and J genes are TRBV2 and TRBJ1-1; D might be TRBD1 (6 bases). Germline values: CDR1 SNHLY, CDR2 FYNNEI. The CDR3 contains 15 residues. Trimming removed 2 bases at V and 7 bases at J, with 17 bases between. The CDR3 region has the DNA TGTGCCAGCAGTGAAAGGACAGCGAGGGTTGATGAAGCTTTCTTT. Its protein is CASSERTARVDEAFF. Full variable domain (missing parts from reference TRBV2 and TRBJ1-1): EPEVTQTPSHQVTQMGQEVILRCVPISNHLYFYWYRQILGQKVEFLVSFYNNEISEKSEIFDDQFSVERPDGSNFTLKIRSTKLEDSAMYFCASSERTARVDEAFFGQGTRLTVV.

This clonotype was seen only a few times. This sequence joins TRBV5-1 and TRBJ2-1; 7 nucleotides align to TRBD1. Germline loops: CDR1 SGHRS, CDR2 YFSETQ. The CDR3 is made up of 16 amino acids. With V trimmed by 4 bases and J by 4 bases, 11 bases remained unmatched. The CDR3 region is CASSRMRGRGYNEQFF. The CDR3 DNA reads TGCGCCAGCAGCCGCATGAGGGGGCGCGGGTACAATGAGCAGTTCTTC.